The entry that follows covers one T cell receptor beta chain sequence. Its specific antigen is unknown. No clone much larger than this one lies a single base away; base qualities are absent. Patients with melanoma were used as donors. This sample is drawn from a study of CD4+ T cells in melanoma (dated by TCRdb to between 2020 and 2023). Background for the entire study: The study investigated neoantigen-specific CD4+ T cells in human melanoma.

Paper-wide results and their limitations: Neoantigen-specific CD4+ T cells in melanoma were reported to have a range of differentiation states. The report described a correlation between neoantigen-specific CD4+ T cells and the function of CD8+ T cells, macrophages and B cells.

The library was generated by the immunoSEQ multiplex PCR assay. The table was pulled from immuneACCESS by TCRdb, which kept in-frame rearrangements only. Such tables lose some clones; where checked, under half of the loss comes from unresolved V genes, and the rest has no known cause. This sample lists about 110,000 clones; approximately 90% were detected once. Clones ranked in the top ten supply 3% to 4% of the sample. The sample comprised peripheral blood. The receptor's source is a human donor with melanoma.

The sequence in DNA is TGCGCCAGCACTAGCGGTGAGCAGTTCTTC. It translates to CASTSGEQFF. The V and J genes are TRBV10-1 and TRBJ2-1, with TRBD2 matching 7 junction bases. CDR1 and CDR2, looked up from the germline V gene (reference sequence), are WNHNN and SYGVQD. The CDR3, from cysteine to phenylalanine, totals 10 residues. Only the CDR3 region is kept as DNA, spanning 30 bases read in frame from base 1. Ends trimmed: V by 7 bases, J by 9 bases; bases unmatched to a gene: 0.